The 18 T cell receptor beta chains in this list originate from one sample, sequenced in a study of blood T cell repertoires in COVID-19. Generated by immunoSEQ multiplex PCR, the TCRdb table keeps only in-frame clones and is missing some. The table records 40,000 or so clones, roughly nine tenths of them present only once. The specimen was peripheral blood. These receptors originate from a man aged 50 to 59 with active COVID-19.

The chain employs TRBV6-5 and TRBJ1-5; a possible D gene is TRBD1 (6 bases). Trimming pared 6 bases from V and 7 bases from J, leaving 16 bases between. CDR3 length: 14 residues. Germline lookup yields CDR1 MNHEY and CDR2 SVGAGI. The CDR3 region is CASRIQGRLQPQHF. Written as DNA, the CDR3 is TGTGCCAGCAGGATACAGGGACGGTTACAGCCCCAGCATTTT.

The chain couples TRBV30 to TRBJ2-2; TRBD1 agrees at 8 bases. CDR1 and CDR2 from the germline V gene are GTSNPN and SVGIG (reference sequence). Trimming at V came to 4 bases and at J to 7 bases, leaving 14 bases not matched to a gene. The CDR3 is made up of 16 amino acids. CDR3 protein: CAWTNSQGALVGELFF. The CDR3, as DNA: TGTGCCTGGACGAACTCCCAGGGGGCTTTGGTCGGGGAGCTGTTTTTT.

The chain combines TRBV15 with TRBJ1-2; D remains unclear. Deletions cut 2 bases from V and 8 bases from J, with 15 bases between. Germline loops: CDR1 LNHNV, CDR2 YYDKDF (reference sequence). The CDR3 has 14 residues. CDR3 residues: CATSRPGVLRGYTF. Written as DNA, the CDR3 is TGTGCCACCAGCAGACCCGGGGTCCTAAGGGGCTACACCTTC.

This sequence joins TRBV5-1 and TRBJ2-2; 8 nucleotides agree with TRBD2. The germline CDR1 and CDR2 sequences are SGHRS and YFSETQ. The CDR3 has 16 amino acids. With V trimmed by 3 bases and J by 6 bases, 10 bases remained unmatched. In nucleotides, the CDR3 is TGCGCCAGCAGCTCCATCGGGGGGGGCGTGGCCGGGGAGCTGTTTTTT. This codes for CASSSIGGGVAGELFF.

This chain joins TRBV11-3 and TRBJ1-1; 10 bases are shared with TRBD1. CDR3 length equals 11 residues. The germline gives CDR1 SGHNT, CDR2 YENEEA. The J segment lost 14 bases and the V segment lost 5 bases, leaving 5 bases of the junction unmatched. The CDR3 nucleotides read TGTGCCAGCAGCCCTGGGACAGGGGCGTTCTTT. Amino acids: CASSPGTGAFF. The variable domain in full, with the rest retrieved from reference TRBV11-3 and TRBJ1-1, is EAGVVQSPRYKIIEKKQPVAFWCNPISGHNTLYWYLQNLGQGPELLIRYENEEAVDDSQLPKDRFSAERLKGVDSTLKIQPAELGDSAVYLCASSPGTGAFFGQGTRLTVV.

The V gene is TRBV7-8, the J gene TRBJ2-1; TRBD1 is a possible D gene (6 bases). The germline gives CDR1 SGHVS, CDR2 FQNEAQ. With 8 bases removed from V and 7 bases from J, the gap between germline ends came to 18 bases. This CDR3 has 14 amino acids. The CDR3 bases are TGTGCCAGCTATAGGGGGAATACACAGAATGAGCAGTTCTTC. Translating it yields CASYRGNTQNEQFF.

V and J are TRBV7-8 and TRBJ2-2; D call uncertain. CDR1 and CDR2 from the germline V gene are SGHVS and FQNEAQ. The CDR3 contains 15 residues. The V end was cut by 4 bases, the J end by 8 bases, with 17 bases between. CDR3 nucleotides: TGTGCCAGCAGCTCCGTCAGGTTCCGGCCGGGGGAGCTGTTTTTT. Its translation: CASSSVRFRPGELFF.

This clone was seen just once. The rearrangement uses TRBV4-2 and TRBJ1-4; TRBD1 might be the D (5 bases). Looked up from germline, CDR1 is LGHNA and CDR2 is YNFKEQ. This CDR3 has 12 residues. With 4 bases removed from V and 7 bases from J, the gap between germline ends came to 7 bases. CDR3 loop: CASSPGGEKLFF. DNA for the CDR3: TGTGCCAGCAGCCCCGGGGGTGAAAAACTGTTTTTT.

CDR3 DNA: TGCGCCAGCAGCTTGGATGCAGGGGTCTCTGGAAACACCATATATTTT. Protein: CASSLDAGVSGNTIYF. The chain recombines TRBV5-1 with TRBJ1-3; maybe TRBD1 (6 bases). This CDR3 has 16 residues. V was trimmed by 0 bases and J by 0 bases, leaving 10 bases between them. Germline V gene data show CDR1 as SGHRS and CDR2 as YFSETQ.

This chain links TRBV5-4 with TRBJ1-4; D not certain. Trimming cost V 2 bases and J 3 bases, with 8 bases left between them. The CDR3 contains 14 residues. CDR1 SGHNT and CDR2 YYREEE come from the germline V gene (reference sequence). For the CDR3, the DNA is TGTGCCAGCAGCTTACGTTCGGCTAATGAAAAACTGTTTTTT. Encoded protein: CASSLRSANEKLFF.

This clone appeared a single time. The chain links TRBV29-1 to TRBJ2-3; D ambiguous. V was shortened by 2 bases and J by 6 bases, with 9 bases between the two germline ends. The CDR3 is made up of 12 amino acids. Germline V CDR1 and CDR2: SQVTM, ANQGSEA. The CDR3 sequence: CSVEKAEDTQYF. DNA for the CDR3: TGCAGCGTTGAAAAAGCCGAGGATACGCAGTATTTT.

This chain links TRBV5-5 with TRBJ2-1; TRBD2 might be the D (5 bases). The ends were cut back, 4 bases at V and 0 bases at J, with 14 bases in the middle. The length of the CDR3 is 16 residues. Germline assignment: CDR1 SGHKS and CDR2 YYEKEE (reference sequence). The DNA for the CDR3 is TGTGCCAGCAGCACAATCCCCCGGGACTCCTACAATGAGCAGTTCTTC. It codes for CASSTIPRDSYNEQFF.

The rearrangement links TRBV4-2 to TRBJ1-5, with 10 bases identical to TRBD1. The V gene end was trimmed by 4 bases and the J gene end by 4 bases; junction bases not matched to a gene: 7. The V gene's germline CDR1 is LGHNA and CDR2 YNFKEQ. This CDR3 is built from 16 residues. CDR3 nucleotide sequence: TGTGCCAGCAGCCCGGGGACAGGGGAAAGGAATCAGCCCCAGCATTTT. Translation: CASSPGTGERNQPQHF.

In nucleotides, the CDR3 is TGTGCCAGCTCACCTTCGGGACAGGGTAATCCGGGGACCCAGTACTTC. Translation: CASSPSGQGNPGTQYF. The rearrangement uses TRBV18 and TRBJ2-5, with TRBD1 identical over 9 bases. This CDR3 is 16 amino acids long. Per the germline V gene, CDR1 is KGHSH and CDR2 is LQKENI. V gave up 3 bases and J gave up 7 bases; unmatched junction bases: 12.

The chain joins TRBV7-2 to TRBJ1-1; D gene uncertain. This CDR3 comprises 17 residues. V was pared by 5 bases and J by 1 base, with 20 bases between. Looked up from germline, CDR1 is SGHTA and CDR2 is FQGNSA. The CDR3 region has the DNA TGTGCCAGCAGCCCCGGCGGTGGTGTACGTTCGAACACTGAAGCTTTCTTT. The encoded protein is CASSPGGGVRSNTEAFF.

The chain carries TRBV9 and TRBJ1-1; TRBD1 matches at 8 bases. Trimming cost V 6 bases and J 1 base; bases outside gene matches: 14. The CDR3 has 17 amino acids. Germline loops: CDR1 SGDLS, CDR2 YYNGEE. CDR3 loop: CASNRGETSARNTEAFF. CDR3 sequence (DNA): TGTGCCAGCAACAGGGGGGAGACCTCCGCCAGGAACACTGAAGCTTTCTTT.

The CDR3 DNA reads as TGCGCCAGCAGCTGGTCAGGGGGGACGGATAATTCACCCCTCCACTTT. This codes for CASSWSGGTDNSPLHF. The rearrangement joins TRBV5-1 to TRBJ1-6, with TRBD1 matching 7 bases. The CDR3 is made up of 16 amino acids. V dropped 3 bases and J dropped 5; count of bases not matched to a gene: 8. Per the germline V gene, CDR1 is SGHRS and CDR2 is YFSETQ.

V is TRBV6-5 and J is TRBJ2-7, with a weak D call TRBD2 (6 bases). V lost 7 bases and J 7 bases, leaving 17 bases between the germline ends. CDR1 and CDR2 from the germline V gene are MNHEY and SVGAGI. CDR3 length equals 13 residues. This CDR3 is CASMDSRGSEQYF. The CDR3 DNA reads as TGTGCCAGCATGGACTCTCGGGGGAGTGAGCAGTACTTC.